The rows below give T cell receptor beta chains drawn from one sample of a study of shared clonotypes between healthy human individuals. Method: immunoSEQ multiplex PCR; TCRdb's copy keeps in-frame clones and lacks some. The sample lists 2 million to 2.5 million clones, approximately 93% occurring once. The sequencing sample was made of naive CD4+ T cells from PBMCs. Receptors originate from a man aged 18 to 29 in good health. Some clones in this sample may be carry-over from other donors' samples. CDR3s include the opening cysteine and the closing phenylalanine or tryptophan. A D gene is named only where the DNA matches it firmly. The size field is filled for only some rows; it gives once, few, many or a size class.

TRBD2	NA	TRBJ2-7	TRBV29-1	CSGVASGTYEQYF	TGCAGCGGAGTAGCTAGCGGCACCTACGAGCAGTACTTC
NA	NA	TRBJ2-3	TRBV5-1	CASSLGGVEDTQYF	TGCGCCAGCAGCTTGGGCGGGGTAGAAGATACGCAGTATTTT
TRBD1	NA	TRBJ1-4	TRBV4-1	CASSQETGGNEKLFF	TGCGCCAGCAGCCAAGAAACAGGGGGGAATGAAAAACTGTTTTTT
NA	NA	TRBJ1-5	TRBV6-1	CASSEARSQPQHF	TGTGCCAGCAGTGAAGCAAGGTCTCAGCCCCAGCATTTT
NA	NA	TRBJ2-7	TRBV6-9	CASSPPRVSSYEQYF	TGTGCCAGCTCTCCCCCCAGGGTGAGCTCCTACGAGCAGTACTTC
NA	NA	TRBJ2-7	TRBV28	CASSLAYTEYYEQYF	TGTGCCAGCAGTTTAGCGTACACGGAATACTACGAGCAGTACTTC
NA	once	TRBJ2-5	TRBV7-2	CASRQNGRETQYF	TGTGCCAGCAGACAAAACGGACGAGAGACCCAGTACTTC
NA	NA	TRBJ1-5	TRBV28	CASSLPGGRAQPQHF	TGTGCCAGCAGTTTACCCGGGGGCAGGGCTCAGCCCCAGCATTTT
NA	NA	TRBJ2-3	TRBV10-3	CAISDQTLGSTDTQYF	TGTGCCATCAGTGATCAGACCTTGGGGAGTACAGATACGCAGTATTTT
TRBD2	NA	TRBJ2-7	TRBV27	CASNKGLADHYEQYF	TGTGCCAGCAATAAAGGACTAGCGGACCACTACGAGCAGTACTTC
NA	NA	TRBJ2-5	TRBV11-2	CASSARRGPQETQYF	TGTGCCAGCAGCGCGCGACGGGGTCCCCAAGAGACCCAGTACTTC
NA	NA	TRBJ2-7	TRBV29-1	CSVEGVSSSYEQYF	TGCAGCGTTGAAGGTGTCAGTAGCTCCTACGAGCAGTACTTC
NA	NA	TRBJ2-3	TRBV11-2	CASSAARYTDTQYF	TGTGCCAGCAGCGCAGCCAGGTACACAGATACGCAGTATTTT
TRBD1	NA	TRBJ2-2	TRBV5-1	CASSLGQGSAGELFF	TGCGCCAGCAGCCTGGGACAGGGAAGTGCCGGGGAGCTGTTTTTT
NA	NA	TRBJ2-7	TRBV4-1	CASSQDAVTYEQYF	TGCGCCAGCAGCCAAGATGCGGTCACCTACGAGCAGTACTTC
TRBD1	few	TRBJ1-5	TRBV18	CASSPGQRNQPQHF	TGTGCCAGCTCACCGGGACAGCGCAATCAGCCCCAGCATTTT
TRBD2	NA	TRBJ2-5	TRBV4-3	CASSQDYGLADDTQETQYF	TGCGCCAGCAGCCAAGATTATGGCCTAGCGGACGATACCCAAGAGACCCAGTACTTC
TRBD1	NA	TRBJ2-5	TRBV10-1	CARRTGTYQETQYF	TGCGCCAGAAGGACAGGGACCTACCAAGAGACCCAGTACTTC
TRBD1	NA	TRBJ1-2	TRBV30	CAWRGTGGINYGYTF	TGTGCCTGGAGGGGGACAGGGGGCATTAACTATGGCTACACCTTC
NA	NA	TRBJ2-3	TRBV2	CASRKDSGTDTQYF	TGTGCCAGCAGAAAGGATTCCGGCACAGATACGCAGTATTTT
NA	NA	TRBJ2-2	TRBV7-9	CASSLGGRNTGELFF	TGTGCCAGCAGCTTAGGTGGCAGAAACACCGGGGAGCTGTTTTTT
NA	NA	TRBJ1-1	TRBV9	CASSVGRLSEAFF	TGTGCCAGCAGCGTAGGGAGACTGTCTGAAGCTTTCTTT
NA	once	TRBJ2-2	TRBV11-3	CASSSGSSSGELFF	TGTGCCAGCAGCTCCGGGAGTTCCTCCGGGGAGCTGTTTTTT
NA	NA	TRBJ2-3	TRBV7-9	CASSPYLSEADTQYF	TGTGCCAGCAGCCCGTATCTGTCGGAGGCAGATACGCAGTATTTT
TRBD1	NA	TRBJ2-1	TRBV7-2	CASSLGGTGAYNEQFF	TGTGCCAGCAGCTTAGGAGGGACAGGTGCCTACAATGAGCAGTTCTTC
NA	few	TRBJ1-5	TRBV7-9	CASSLDKNQPQHF	TGTGCCAGCAGCTTAGATAAAAATCAGCCCCAGCATTTT
NA	NA	TRBJ1-1	TRBV7-2	CASSLGGTYTEAFF	TGTGCCAGCAGCTTAGGGGGTACTTACACTGAAGCTTTCTTT
NA	NA	TRBJ2-3	TRBV27	CASSPPDSNTQYF	TGTGCCAGCAGTCCCCCGGACAGTAATACGCAGTATTTT
TRBD1	NA	TRBJ2-7	TRBV28	CASSLLPGQGSQYEQYF	TGTGCCAGCAGTTTATTGCCGGGACAGGGCAGTCAGTACGAGCAGTACTTC
NA	NA	TRBJ1-4	TRBV7-2	CASSPSSGGWEKLFF	TGTGCCAGCAGCCCCTCATCGGGGGGCTGGGAAAAACTGTTTTTT
NA	NA	TRBJ1-2	TRBV19	CASSVLRDTSWGYTF	TGTGCCAGTAGTGTGCTCCGGGACACCTCGTGGGGCTACACCTTC
NA	NA	TRBJ2-3	TRBV4-1	CASSQGSASLTDTQYF	TGCGCCAGCAGCCAAGGTTCAGCGTCCCTCACAGATACGCAGTATTTT
TRBD1	NA	TRBJ1-2	TRBV7-9	CASSLVEGTGGYTF	TGTGCCAGCAGCTTAGTAGAGGGGACAGGAGGCTACACCTTC
NA	NA	TRBJ2-3	TRBV11-2	CASSFGTDTQYF	TGTGCCAGCAGCTTTGGCACAGATACGCAGTATTTT
TRBD2	NA	TRBJ2-1	TRBV7-9	CASSLASGKGEQFF	TGTGCCAGCAGCTTGGCTAGCGGGAAGGGTGAGCAGTTCTTC
NA	NA	TRBJ1-2	TRBV19	CASSIVSASKGYGYTF	TGTGCCAGTAGTATAGTTTCGGCCTCTAAGGGGTATGGCTACACCTTC
TRBD1	NA	TRBJ2-6	TRBV7-3	CASRGQGRSGANVLTF	TGTGCCAGCAGGGGACAGGGAAGATCTGGGGCCAACGTCCTGACTTTC
NA	NA	TRBJ2-7	TRBV30	CAWSTGAEEQYF	TGTGCCTGGAGTACGGGGGCGGAGGAGCAGTACTTC
NA	NA	TRBJ2-6	TRBV27	CASRGGGSGANVLTF	TGTGCCAGCAGGGGGGGCGGCTCTGGGGCCAACGTCCTGACTTTC
NA	NA	TRBJ1-1	TRBV5-4	CASSLLRGNSEAFF	TGTGCCAGCAGCTTGTTACGGGGGAACAGTGAAGCTTTCTTT
TRBD2	once	TRBJ2-1	TRBV7-8	CASSSLREVFDEQFF	TGTGCCAGCAGCTCCCTGCGGGAGGTTTTCGATGAGCAGTTCTTC
NA	NA	TRBJ1-5	TRBV15	CATSTDTRYSNQPQHF	TGTGCCACCAGCACCGACACCCGATATAGCAATCAGCCCCAGCATTTT
NA	NA	TRBJ2-3	TRBV10-1	CASSEFVDAHRVTDTQYF	TGCGCCAGCAGTGAGTTTGTAGACGCCCATCGGGTCACAGATACGCAGTATTTT
TRBD2	once	TRBJ2-2	TRBV7-2	CASSPTSGAGAGELFF	TGTGCCAGCAGCCCCACTAGCGGGGCTGGCGCCGGGGAGCTGTTTTTT
TRBD2	NA	TRBJ2-1	TRBV6-6	CASSYLAGENEQFF	TGTGCCAGCAGTTACTTGGCGGGAGAGAATGAGCAGTTCTTC
NA	NA	TRBJ2-7	TRBV6-1	CASTPVADSYEQYF	TGTGCCAGCACTCCGGTAGCGGATTCCTACGAGCAGTACTTC
NA	NA	TRBJ1-5	TRBV7-8	CASSLTLSNQPQHF	TGTGCCAGCAGCTTAACTCTTAGCAATCAGCCCCAGCATTTT
TRBD2	NA	TRBJ2-5	TRBV5-1	CASSQRAGTSGRASETQYF	TGCGCCAGCAGCCAACGGGCCGGGACTAGCGGGAGGGCCTCGGAGACCCAGTACTTC
NA	NA	TRBJ1-2	TRBV4-3	CASSQGSIGGPRSYGYTF	TGCGCCAGCAGCCAAGGATCTATCGGCGGCCCGAGGTCCTATGGCTACACCTTC
NA	NA	TRBJ1-2	TRBV6-6	CASSPNLKTDYGYTF	TGTGCCAGCAGCCCCAATTTGAAAACGGACTATGGCTACACCTTC
NA	NA	TRBJ1-1	TRBV7-9	CASSFSTNTEAFF	TGTGCCAGCAGCTTTTCAACGAACACTGAAGCTTTCTTT